The T cell receptor (beta chain) described here comes from a study of blood T cell repertoires in COVID-19. Study as a whole: Samples of COVID-19 (acute and convalescent) were obtained from the United States, Italy and Spain.

Germline loops: CDR1 MRHNA, CDR2 SNTAGT. This CDR3 is built from 17 residues. Unmatched junction bases numbered 7, after V lost 0 bases and J lost 3 bases. The method was immunoSEQ multiplex PCR; TCRdb's version includes in-frame clones alone and lacks a portion of them. The sample lists a few hundred thousand clones; roughly 85% were seen once. The receptor comes from a woman under 30 with acute or convalescent COVID-19. Sequencing was carried out using peripheral blood. The V call is TRBV6-4, the J call TRBJ2-2, with 7 positions matching TRBD1. The CDR3 loop is CASSDSIQGDYTGELFF. The CDR3 bases are TGTGCCAGCAGTGACTCGATTCAGGGGGATTACACCGGGGAGCTGTTTTTT.